These T cell receptor beta chains were read from a single sample in a study of cytomegalovirus exposure and HLA in healthy donors. Assay: immunoSEQ multiplex PCR; the TCRdb copy retains only in-frame clones and omits some. The data hold approximately 150,000 clones, with roughly three quarters observed a single time. The material sequenced was PBMCs. The receptors come from a female donor in good health and CMV-seronegative. Each CDR3 is given with its conserved first and last residue. The order of the fields is J gene, clone size, V gene, CDR3 length, D gene, CDR3 DNA, CDR3 protein. D genes are given only for firm matches. Rows may omit the clone size; those that give it use once, few, many or a size class.

J: TRBJ1-6; size: NA; V: TRBV9; length: 14; D: NA; DNA: TGTGCCAGCGGAACCAGGGTCTTCGGTTCACCCCTCCACTTT; CDR3: CASGTRVFGSPLHF
J: TRBJ1-1; size: NA; V: TRBV10-3; length: 14; D: NA; DNA: TGTGCCATCAGTGAGTTCCGGGAGAACACTGAAGCTTTCTTT; CDR3: CAISEFRENTEAFF
J: TRBJ1-4; size: NA; V: TRBV7-9; length: 13; D: NA; DNA: TGTGCCAGCAGCTCCGGAGCTAATGAAAAACTGTTTTTT; CDR3: CASSSGANEKLFF
J: TRBJ2-3; size: NA; V: TRBV9; length: 14; D: TRBD2; DNA: TGTGCCAGCAGCGTAGGGGGGGGGAGAGATACGCAGTATTTT; CDR3: CASSVGGGRDTQYF
J: TRBJ1-4; size: NA; V: TRBV29-1; length: 15; D: NA; DNA: TGCAGCGTCTCGCCAGGATCAGGGACTAATGAAAAACTGTTTTTT; CDR3: CSVSPGSGTNEKLFF
J: TRBJ1-2; size: NA; V: TRBV6-5; length: 13; D: TRBD1; DNA: TGTGCCAGCAGCTCCGGGACAGACTATGGCTACACCTTC; CDR3: CASSSGTDYGYTF
J: TRBJ2-5; size: NA; V: TRBV9; length: 18; D: TRBD1; DNA: TGTGCCAGCAGCGTAGGCAGGACAGGGGATTCGTACCAAGAGACCCAGTACTTC; CDR3: CASSVGRTGDSYQETQYF
J: TRBJ2-2; size: NA; V: TRBV5-4; length: 15; D: NA; DNA: TGTGCCAGCAGCTTCGGGGGACCAAACACCGGGGAGCTGTTTTTT; CDR3: CASSFGGPNTGELFF
J: TRBJ1-1; size: once; V: TRBV7-2; length: 15; D: NA; DNA: TGTGCCAGCAGCTTAGCTCCTCAACGAGGCACTGAAGCTTTCTTT; CDR3: CASSLAPQRGTEAFF
J: TRBJ2-5; size: NA; V: TRBV5-6; length: 16; D: TRBD1; DNA: TGTGCCAGCAGCCGACCCGGACAGGGGGCTTGGGAGACCCAGTACTTC; CDR3: CASSRPGQGAWETQYF
J: TRBJ2-1; size: NA; V: TRBV2; length: 16; D: TRBD2; DNA: TGTGCCAGCAGTGAAGTTACCGGATCCTTAGCGGGGAAGCAGTTCTTC; CDR3: CASSEVTGSLAGKQFF
J: TRBJ2-4; size: NA; V: TRBV19; length: 16; D: NA; DNA: TGTGCCAGTAGTATCGGAGGCCTACTAGCCAAAAACATTCAGTACTTC; CDR3: CASSIGGLLAKNIQYF
J: TRBJ1-2; size: NA; V: TRBV2; length: 14; D: NA; DNA: TGTGCCAGCAGTGAAGCGCACAGGGCAGGTGGCTACCCCTTC; CDR3: CASSEAHRAGGYPF
J: TRBJ2-5; size: NA; V: TRBV5-1; length: 16; D: TRBD2; DNA: TGCGCCAGCAGCTCGCAACTAGCGGGAGAGGGGGAGACCCAGTACTTC; CDR3: CASSSQLAGEGETQYF
J: TRBJ2-5; size: NA; V: TRBV5-1; length: 17; D: TRBD1; DNA: TGCGCCAGCAGCGTAGGACAGGGGCTATCACATGGAGAGACCCAGTACTTC; CDR3: CASSVGQGLSHGETQYF
J: TRBJ2-1; size: NA; V: TRBV7-9; length: 15; D: TRBD2; DNA: TGTGCCAGCAGAATAGCGGGAGGGGATTACAATGAGCAGTTCTTC; CDR3: CASRIAGGDYNEQFF
J: TRBJ1-1; size: few; V: TRBV7-9; length: 13; D: TRBD1; DNA: TGTGCCAGCAGCTTACCAGGACAGGGTGAAGCTTTCTTT; CDR3: CASSLPGQGEAFF
J: TRBJ1-4; size: NA; V: TRBV7-9; length: 17; D: TRBD1; DNA: TGTGCCAGCAGCTCAATTGAGCCGGGACAGGGATTTGGAAAACTGTTTTTT; CDR3: CASSSIEPGQGFGKLFF
J: TRBJ1-6; size: once; V: TRBV6-1; length: 14; D: TRBD1; DNA: TGTGCCACCCGGGACAGGAACTATAATTCACCCCTCCACTTT; CDR3: CATRDRNYNSPLHF
J: TRBJ1-5; size: NA; V: TRBV19; length: 16; D: NA; DNA: TGTGCCAGTAGTATGGAGGGGAGAGGTGGCAATCAGCCCCAGCATTTT; CDR3: CASSMEGRGGNQPQHF
J: TRBJ2-7; size: NA; V: TRBV6-5; length: 14; D: NA; DNA: TGTGCCAGCAGTCCGTCCCCGACTGTCTACGAGCAGTACTTC; CDR3: CASSPSPTVYEQYF
J: TRBJ1-5; size: NA; V: TRBV19; length: 13; D: NA; DNA: TGTGCCAGTAGTATGGGCTGGGATCAGCCCCAGCATTTT; CDR3: CASSMGWDQPQHF
J: TRBJ2-2; size: NA; V: TRBV14; length: 14; D: NA; DNA: TGTGCCAGCAGCCAAGATATCGGTACCGGGGAGCTGTTTTTT; CDR3: CASSQDIGTGELFF
J: TRBJ1-5; size: few; V: TRBV6-5; length: 13; D: NA; DNA: TGTGCCAGCACCGGAAAGGGGAATCAGCCCCAGCATTTT; CDR3: CASTGKGNQPQHF
J: TRBJ1-1; size: NA; V: TRBV27; length: 14; D: TRBD1; DNA: TGTGCCAGCAGTCGCTACACAGGGGGCCCTGAAGCTTTCTTT; CDR3: CASSRYTGGPEAFF
J: TRBJ1-5; size: NA; V: TRBV7-9; length: 14; D: NA; DNA: TGTGCCAGCAGCTCGGACAGTAGCAATCAGCCCCAGCATTTT; CDR3: CASSSDSSNQPQHF
J: TRBJ1-3; size: NA; V: TRBV6-5; length: 15; D: NA; DNA: TGTGCCAGCAGTTACTCGACAAGGGGTGGAAACACCATATATTTT; CDR3: CASSYSTRGGNTIYF
J: TRBJ1-5; size: few; V: TRBV28; length: 12; D: TRBD1; DNA: TGTGCCGTAGGGGGCGGCAATCAGCCCCAGCATTTT; CDR3: CAVGGGNQPQHF
J: TRBJ2-7; size: once; V: TRBV13; length: 15; D: TRBD1; DNA: TGTGCCAGCAGCTTAGCCCTCACAGGGGGCGCCGAGCAGTACTTC; CDR3: CASSLALTGGAEQYF
J: TRBJ1-2; size: NA; V: TRBV9; length: 16; D: NA; DNA: TGTGCCAGCAGTGCTAGATCCGGGTCTTCGCTCTATGGCTACACCTTC; CDR3: CASSARSGSSLYGYTF
J: TRBJ2-3; size: NA; V: TRBV29-1; length: 13; D: TRBD1; DNA: TGCAGCGTGAGGACAGGGGGCACAGATACGCAGTATTTT; CDR3: CSVRTGGTDTQYF
J: TRBJ1-1; size: NA; V: TRBV10-3; length: 13; D: NA; DNA: TGTGCCATCAGTGAACAAGTGAACACTGAAGCTTTCTTT; CDR3: CAISEQVNTEAFF
J: TRBJ2-1; size: few; V: TRBV7-9; length: 16; D: TRBD2; DNA: TGTGCCAGCAGATTCCCTAGCGGGAGTTCCTACAATGAGCAGTTCTTC; CDR3: CASRFPSGSSYNEQFF
J: TRBJ1-1; size: NA; V: TRBV28; length: 15; D: NA; DNA: TGTGCCAGCAGTCCGCAGATTATAAGATCCACTGAAGCTTTCTTT; CDR3: CASSPQIIRSTEAFF
J: TRBJ2-5; size: once; V: TRBV5-1; length: 14; D: TRBD1; DNA: TGCGCCAGCAGCTTGAATACAGGGGGGGAGACCCAGTACTTC; CDR3: CASSLNTGGETQYF
J: TRBJ2-1; size: once; V: TRBV16; length: 15; D: NA; DNA: TGTGCCAGCAGTCGGGACACCTCTAAGGGCAATGAGCAGTTCTTC; CDR3: CASSRDTSKGNEQFF
J: TRBJ1-3; size: NA; V: TRBV29-1; length: 11; D: NA; DNA: TGCAGCTCGGCGGTAGGAAACACCATATATTTT; CDR3: CSSAVGNTIYF
J: TRBJ1-2; size: NA; V: TRBV30; length: 19; D: NA; DNA: TGTGCCTGGAGTGTACGGGGAGCGGGAGGGCCGGTCAGTAACTATGGCTACACCTTC; CDR3: CAWSVRGAGGPVSNYGYTF
J: TRBJ2-1; size: NA; V: TRBV9; length: 16; D: TRBD2; DNA: TGTGCCAGCAGCGTTAGGGCTAGCGGTAGGAACTATGAGCAGTTCTTC; CDR3: CASSVRASGRNYEQFF
J: TRBJ2-7; size: NA; V: TRBV28; length: 16; D: TRBD1; DNA: TGTGCCAGCAGTTTGGGGGACAGGGTAAGCTCCTACGAGCAGTACTTC; CDR3: CASSLGDRVSSYEQYF
J: TRBJ2-5; size: NA; V: TRBV6-6; length: 11; D: NA; DNA: TGTGCCAGCAGTTACTCGGGCGACCAGTACTTC; CDR3: CASSYSGDQYF
J: TRBJ1-4; size: few; V: TRBV28; length: 17; D: NA; DNA: TGTGCCAGCAGACGGGGGGCGAAACACGCAACTAATGAAAAACTGTTTTTT; CDR3: CASRRGAKHATNEKLFF
J: TRBJ1-2; size: NA; V: TRBV2; length: 14; D: TRBD1; DNA: TGTGCCAGCAGTGTTGGCAGGGGGCTAAATGGCTACACCTTC; CDR3: CASSVGRGLNGYTF
J: TRBJ2-3; size: once; V: TRBV5-4; length: 16; D: TRBD2; DNA: TGTGCCAGCAGGCGGCTGGCTAGCGGAGCCACAGATACGCAGTATTTT; CDR3: CASRRLASGATDTQYF
J: TRBJ2-3; size: NA; V: TRBV4-2; length: 17; D: TRBD2; DNA: TGTGCCAGCACCACCCTGGCTAGCGGGGGGGCGGGAGATACGCAGTATTTT; CDR3: CASTTLASGGAGDTQYF
J: TRBJ2-1; size: NA; V: TRBV15; length: 16; D: TRBD2; DNA: TGTGCCACCAGCATTCCGGGAGGAGGTAGAGGAAATGAGCAGTTCTTC; CDR3: CATSIPGGGRGNEQFF
J: TRBJ1-1; size: NA; V: TRBV28; length: 11; D: NA; DNA: TGTGCCAGCACGAGACCAGGGTGGGCTTTCTTT; CDR3: CASTRPGWAFF
J: TRBJ2-7; size: NA; V: TRBV19; length: 13; D: NA; DNA: TGTGCCAGTAGTATCGCAGTTCACTACGAGCAGTACTTC; CDR3: CASSIAVHYEQYF
J: TRBJ2-1; size: NA; V: TRBV4-1; length: 13; D: TRBD2; DNA: TGCGCCAGCAGCCGGGGACTAGCTGTTGAGCAGTTCTTC; CDR3: CASSRGLAVEQFF
J: TRBJ1-2; size: NA; V: TRBV30; length: 13; D: TRBD1; DNA: TGTGCCTGGAGGGACAGGTTATACTATGGCTACACCTTC; CDR3: CAWRDRLYYGYTF
J: TRBJ1-3; size: NA; V: TRBV9; length: 17; D: NA; DNA: TGTGCCAGCAGCGTAGCTGTTCGGGCGGGAGGTGGAAACACCATATATTTT; CDR3: CASSVAVRAGGGNTIYF
J: TRBJ2-1; size: NA; V: TRBV7-9; length: 17; D: NA; DNA: TGTGCCAGCCCCTCCGATGGGGCCGGACCCTCCTACAATGAGCAGTTCTTC; CDR3: CASPSDGAGPSYNEQFF
J: TRBJ2-5; size: once; V: TRBV11-2; length: 15; D: TRBD2; DNA: TGTGCCAGCAGCTTCAGCGGGAGGGCCTTTGAGACCCAGTACTTC; CDR3: CASSFSGRAFETQYF
J: TRBJ2-1; size: NA; V: TRBV7-6; length: 13; D: NA; DNA: TGTGCCAGCAGCTTGGCCCGACGCGGTGAGCAGTTCTTC; CDR3: CASSLARRGEQFF